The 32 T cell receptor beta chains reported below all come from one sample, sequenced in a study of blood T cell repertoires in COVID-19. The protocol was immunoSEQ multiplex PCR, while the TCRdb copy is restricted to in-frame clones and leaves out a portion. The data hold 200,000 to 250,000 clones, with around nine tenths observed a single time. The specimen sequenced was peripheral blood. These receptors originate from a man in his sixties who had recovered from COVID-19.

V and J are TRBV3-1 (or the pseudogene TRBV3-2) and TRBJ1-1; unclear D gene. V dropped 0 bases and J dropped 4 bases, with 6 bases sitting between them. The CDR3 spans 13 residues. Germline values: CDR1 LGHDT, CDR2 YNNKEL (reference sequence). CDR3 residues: CASSQEISTEAFF. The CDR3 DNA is TGTGCCAGCAGCCAAGAGATTAGCACTGAAGCTTTCTTT.

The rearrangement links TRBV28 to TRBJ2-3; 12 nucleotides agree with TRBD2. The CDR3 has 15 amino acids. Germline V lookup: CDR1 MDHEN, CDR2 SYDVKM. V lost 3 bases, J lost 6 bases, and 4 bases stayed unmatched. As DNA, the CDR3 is TGTGCCAGCAGTTTGCCAGGGACTAGCGGGGATACGCAGTATTTT. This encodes CASSLPGTSGDTQYF.

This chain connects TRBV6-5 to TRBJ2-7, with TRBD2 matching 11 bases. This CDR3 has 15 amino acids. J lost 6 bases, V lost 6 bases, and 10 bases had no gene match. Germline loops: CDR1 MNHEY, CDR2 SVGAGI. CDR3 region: CASSLAGGGSIEQYF. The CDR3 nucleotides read TGTGCCAGCAGCCTAGCGGGAGGCGGCAGCATCGAGCAGTACTTC.

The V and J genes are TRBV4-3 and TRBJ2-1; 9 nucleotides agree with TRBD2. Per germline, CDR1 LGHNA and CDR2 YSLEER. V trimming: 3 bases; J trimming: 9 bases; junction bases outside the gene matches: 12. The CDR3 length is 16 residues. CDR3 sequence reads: CASSHGVGSGGGEQFF. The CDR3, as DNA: TGCGCCAGCAGCCATGGGGTGGGTAGCGGGGGAGGTGAGCAGTTCTTC.

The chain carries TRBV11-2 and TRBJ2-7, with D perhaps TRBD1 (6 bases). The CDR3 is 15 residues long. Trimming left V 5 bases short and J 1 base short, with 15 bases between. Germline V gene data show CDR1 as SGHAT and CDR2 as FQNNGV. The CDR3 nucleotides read TGTGCCAGCAGCATAATTACGACAGGTTCCTACGAGCAGTACTTC. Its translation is CASSIITTGSYEQYF.

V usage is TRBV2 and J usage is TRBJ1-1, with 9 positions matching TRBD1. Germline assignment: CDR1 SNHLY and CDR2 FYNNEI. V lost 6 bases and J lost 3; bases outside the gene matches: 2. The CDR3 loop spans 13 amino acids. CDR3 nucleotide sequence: TGTGCCAGCAGGGGACAGGGCGACACTGAAGCTTTCTTT. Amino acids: CASRGQGDTEAFF. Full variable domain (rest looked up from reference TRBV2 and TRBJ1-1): EPEVTQTPSHQVTQMGQEVILRCVPISNHLYFYWYRQILGQKVEFLVSFYNNEISEKSEIFDDQFSVERPDGSNFTLKIRSTKLEDSAMYFCASRGQGDTEAFFGQGTRLTVV.

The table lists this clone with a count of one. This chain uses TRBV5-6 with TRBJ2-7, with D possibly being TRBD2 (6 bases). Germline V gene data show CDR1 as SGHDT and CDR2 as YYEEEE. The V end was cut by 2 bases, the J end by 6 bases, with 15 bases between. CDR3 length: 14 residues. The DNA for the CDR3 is TGTGCCAGCAGCTTATCCCGATTGGGAGGCGAGCAGTACTTC. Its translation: CASSLSRLGGEQYF. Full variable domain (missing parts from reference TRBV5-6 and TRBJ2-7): DAGVTQSPTHLIKTRGQQVTLRCSPKSGHDTVSWYQQALGQGPQFIFQYYEEEERQRGNFPDRFSGHQFPNYSSELNVNALLLGDSALYLCASSLSRLGGEQYFGPGTRLTVT.

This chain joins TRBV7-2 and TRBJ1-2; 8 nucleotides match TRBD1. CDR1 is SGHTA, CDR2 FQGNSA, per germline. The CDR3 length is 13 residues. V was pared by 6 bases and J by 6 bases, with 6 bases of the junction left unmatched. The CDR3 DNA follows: TGTGCCAGCAGAATATCACAGGGGGATGGCTACACCTTC. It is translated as CASRISQGDGYTF.

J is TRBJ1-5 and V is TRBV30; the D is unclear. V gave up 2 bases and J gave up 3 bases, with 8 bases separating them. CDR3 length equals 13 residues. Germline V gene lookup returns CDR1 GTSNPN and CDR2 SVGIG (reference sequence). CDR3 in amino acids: CAWSLDPNQPQHF. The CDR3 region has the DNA TGTGCCTGGAGTCTAGACCCCAATCAGCCCCAGCATTTT.

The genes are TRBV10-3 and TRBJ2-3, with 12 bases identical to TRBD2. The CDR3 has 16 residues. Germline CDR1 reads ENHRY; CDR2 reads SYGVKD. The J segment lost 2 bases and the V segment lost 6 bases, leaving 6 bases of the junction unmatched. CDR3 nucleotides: TGTGCCATCAGGCAGACTAGCGGGGGCTCCACAGATACGCAGTATTTT. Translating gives CAIRQTSGGSTDTQYF.

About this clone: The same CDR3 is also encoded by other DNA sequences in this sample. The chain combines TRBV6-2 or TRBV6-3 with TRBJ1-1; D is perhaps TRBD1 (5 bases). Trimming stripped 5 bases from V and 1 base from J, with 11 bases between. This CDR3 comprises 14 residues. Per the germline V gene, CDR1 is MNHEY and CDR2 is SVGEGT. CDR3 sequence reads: CASSPGLPNTEAFF. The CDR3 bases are TGTGCCAGCAGTCCGGGACTCCCGAACACTGAAGCTTTCTTT.

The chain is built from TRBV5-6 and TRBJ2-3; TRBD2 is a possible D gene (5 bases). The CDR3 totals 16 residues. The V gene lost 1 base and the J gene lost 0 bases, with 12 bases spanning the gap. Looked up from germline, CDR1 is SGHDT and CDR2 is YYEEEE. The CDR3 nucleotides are TGTGCCAGCAGCTTGACTACGGGAACTAGCACAGATACGCAGTATTTT. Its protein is CASSLTTGTSTDTQYF.

DNA for the CDR3: TGTGCCAGCAGTTCCCCCGGGGCGGGACGCGAGCAGTACTTC. Its protein is CASSSPGAGREQYF. V is TRBV6-1 and J is TRBJ2-7, with TRBD2 as a possible D gene (6 bases). Germline assignment: CDR1 MNHNS and CDR2 SASEGT. V lost 5 bases to trimming and J lost 6 bases, with 17 bases between them. The CDR3 spans 14 residues.

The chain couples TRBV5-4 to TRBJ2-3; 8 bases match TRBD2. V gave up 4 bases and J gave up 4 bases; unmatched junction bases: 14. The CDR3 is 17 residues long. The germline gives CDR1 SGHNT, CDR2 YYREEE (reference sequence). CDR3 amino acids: CASSPLGSGIEADTQYF. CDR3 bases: TGTGCCAGCAGCCCCCTGGGTAGCGGGATAGAGGCAGATACGCAGTATTTT.

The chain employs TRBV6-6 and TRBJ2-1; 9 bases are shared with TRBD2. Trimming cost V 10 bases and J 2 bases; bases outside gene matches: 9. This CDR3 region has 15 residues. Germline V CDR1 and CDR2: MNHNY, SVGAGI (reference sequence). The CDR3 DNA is TGTGCCACCGGGGGTAGCGGGGGCCCCTACAATGAGCAGTTCTTC. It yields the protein CATGGSGGPYNEQFF.

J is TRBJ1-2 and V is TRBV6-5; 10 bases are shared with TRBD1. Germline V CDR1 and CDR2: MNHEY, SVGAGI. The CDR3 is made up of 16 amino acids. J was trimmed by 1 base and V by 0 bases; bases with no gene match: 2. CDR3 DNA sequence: TGTGCCAGCAGTTACTCCGGGACAGGGGTTAACTATGGCTACACCTTC. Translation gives CASSYSGTGVNYGYTF.

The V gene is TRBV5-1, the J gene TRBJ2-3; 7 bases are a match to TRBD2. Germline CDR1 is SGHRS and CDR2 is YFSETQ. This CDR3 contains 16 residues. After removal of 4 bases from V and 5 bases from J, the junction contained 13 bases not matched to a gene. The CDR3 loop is CASSGGTNPVGDTQYF. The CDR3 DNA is TGCGCCAGCAGCGGGGGGACTAACCCAGTGGGAGATACGCAGTATTTT.

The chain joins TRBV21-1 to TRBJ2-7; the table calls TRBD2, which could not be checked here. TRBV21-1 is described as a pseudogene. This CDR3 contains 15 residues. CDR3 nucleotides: TGTGCCAGCAGCAACCCAGCCGCGGCCCACTACGAGCAGTACTTC. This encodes CASSNPAAAHYEQYF.

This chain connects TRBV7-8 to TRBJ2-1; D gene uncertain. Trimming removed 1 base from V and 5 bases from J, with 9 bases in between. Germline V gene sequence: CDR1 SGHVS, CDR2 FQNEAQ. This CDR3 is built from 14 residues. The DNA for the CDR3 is TGTGCCAGCAGCTTAGATTGGCTAGACAATGAGCAGTTCTTC. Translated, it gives CASSLDWLDNEQFF.

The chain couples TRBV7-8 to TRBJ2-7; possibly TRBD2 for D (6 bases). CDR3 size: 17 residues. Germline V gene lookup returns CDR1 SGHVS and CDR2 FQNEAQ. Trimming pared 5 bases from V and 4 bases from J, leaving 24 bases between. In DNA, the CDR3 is TGTGCCAGCAGCACTCCGACTAGTTTGGGGACCAAATACGAGCAGTACTTC. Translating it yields CASSTPTSLGTKYEQYF.

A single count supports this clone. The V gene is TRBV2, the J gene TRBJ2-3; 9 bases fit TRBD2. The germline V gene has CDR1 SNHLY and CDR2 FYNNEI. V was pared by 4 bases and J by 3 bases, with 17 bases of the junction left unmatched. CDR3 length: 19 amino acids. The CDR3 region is CASSVAQGRLAGTTDTQYF. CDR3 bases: TGTGCCAGCAGTGTAGCACAGGGGCGGCTAGCGGGAACAACAGATACGCAGTATTTT. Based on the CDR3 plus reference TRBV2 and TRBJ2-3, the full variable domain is EPEVTQTPSHQVTQMGQEVILRCVPISNHLYFYWYRQILGQKVEFLVSFYNNEISEKSEIFDDQFSVERPDGSNFTLKIRSTKLEDSAMYFCASSVAQGRLAGTTDTQYFGPGTRLTVL.

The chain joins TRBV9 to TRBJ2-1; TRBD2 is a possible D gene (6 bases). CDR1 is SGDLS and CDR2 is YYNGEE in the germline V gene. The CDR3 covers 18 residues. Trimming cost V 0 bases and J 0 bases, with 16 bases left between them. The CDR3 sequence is CASSVEAGRGRSYNEQFF. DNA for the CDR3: TGTGCCAGCAGCGTAGAGGCGGGGCGGGGCCGCTCCTACAATGAGCAGTTCTTC.

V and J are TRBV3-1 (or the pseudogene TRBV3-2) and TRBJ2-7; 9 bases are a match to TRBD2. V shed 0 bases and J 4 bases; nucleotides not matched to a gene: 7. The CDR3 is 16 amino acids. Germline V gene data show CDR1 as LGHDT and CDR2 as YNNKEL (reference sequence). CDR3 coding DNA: TGTGCCAGCAGCCAAGATCGGGTAGCGGGAGTGTACGAGCAGTACTTC. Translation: CASSQDRVAGVYEQYF.

CDR3 amino acids: CASSGSRFDSGNTIYF. The CDR3 coding sequence is TGTGCCAGCTCTGGTTCGAGGTTCGACTCTGGAAACACCATATATTTT. The chain combines TRBV18 with TRBJ1-3; D gene uncertain. The germline V gene encodes CDR1 KGHSH and CDR2 LQKENI. The CDR3 extends over 16 amino acids. V was cut by 6 bases and J by 0 bases, with 15 bases left in between.

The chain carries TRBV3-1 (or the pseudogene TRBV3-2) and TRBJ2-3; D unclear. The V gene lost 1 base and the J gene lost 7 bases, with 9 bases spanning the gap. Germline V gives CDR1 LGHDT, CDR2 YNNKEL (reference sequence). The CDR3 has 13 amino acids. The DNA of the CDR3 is TGTGCCAGCAGCCAAGGGGCTGAGAATACGCAGTATTTT. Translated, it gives CASSQGAENTQYF.

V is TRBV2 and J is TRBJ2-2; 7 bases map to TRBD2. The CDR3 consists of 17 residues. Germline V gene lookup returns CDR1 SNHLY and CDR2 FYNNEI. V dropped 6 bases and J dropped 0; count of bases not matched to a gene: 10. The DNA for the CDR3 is TGTGCCAGCAGCCCCCTGGGGCGGGAGTCGAACACCGGGGAGCTGTTTTTT. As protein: CASSPLGRESNTGELFF.

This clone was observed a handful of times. CDR3 DNA: TGCGCCAGCAGTAAGGACAGGGAGCATGGCTACACCTTC. This gives the protein CASSKDREHGYTF. The chain is built from TRBV10-1 and TRBJ1-2, with TRBD1 matching over 8 bases. The CDR3 extends over 13 amino acids. Germline V gives CDR1 WNHNN, CDR2 SYGVQD (reference sequence). The ends lost 5 bases at V and 6 bases at J; junction bases unmatched: 5.

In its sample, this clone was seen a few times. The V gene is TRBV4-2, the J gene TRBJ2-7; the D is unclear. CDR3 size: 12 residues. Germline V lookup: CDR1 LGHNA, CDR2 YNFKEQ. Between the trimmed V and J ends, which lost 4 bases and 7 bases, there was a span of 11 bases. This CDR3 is CASSRPPREQYF. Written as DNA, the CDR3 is TGTGCCAGCAGCCGCCCCCCCCGGGAGCAGTACTTC.

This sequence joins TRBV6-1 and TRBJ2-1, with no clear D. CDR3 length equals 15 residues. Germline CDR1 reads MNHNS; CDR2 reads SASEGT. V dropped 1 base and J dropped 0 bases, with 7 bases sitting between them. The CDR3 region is CASSEGGGSYNEQFF. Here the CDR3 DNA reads TGTGCCAGCAGTGAAGGCGGCGGCTCCTACAATGAGCAGTTCTTC.

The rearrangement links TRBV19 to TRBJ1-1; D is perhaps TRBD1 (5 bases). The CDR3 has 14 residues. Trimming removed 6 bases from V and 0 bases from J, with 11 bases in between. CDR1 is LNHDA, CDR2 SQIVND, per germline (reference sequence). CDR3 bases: TGTGCCAGTAGCCTCGGGGGGTTGAACACTGAAGCTTTCTTT. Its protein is CASSLGGLNTEAFF.

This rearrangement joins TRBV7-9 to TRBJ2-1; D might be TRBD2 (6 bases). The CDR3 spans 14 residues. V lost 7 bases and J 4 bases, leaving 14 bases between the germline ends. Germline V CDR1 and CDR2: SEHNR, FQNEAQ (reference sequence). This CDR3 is CASTPREAYNEQFF. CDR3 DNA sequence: TGTGCCAGCACCCCCAGGGAGGCGTACAATGAGCAGTTCTTC.

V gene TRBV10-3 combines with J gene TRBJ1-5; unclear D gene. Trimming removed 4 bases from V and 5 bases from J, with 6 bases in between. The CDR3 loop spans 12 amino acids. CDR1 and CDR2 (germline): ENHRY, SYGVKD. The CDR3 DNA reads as TGTGCCATCAGTGTCGGGGATCAGCCCCAGCATTTT. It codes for CAISVGDQPQHF.